A selection of T cell receptor beta chains follows, all from one sample in a study of CD8+ T cells in alopecia areata. Libraries were prepared by immunoSEQ multiplex PCR; TCRdb keeps only in-frame clonotypes and omits some of them. The data hold 160,000 or so clones, with about three fifths observed a single time. The specimen comprised CD4+ T cells sorted from blood, sampled at week 4, from a patient treated with tofacitinib. The receptors originated from a human donor with alopecia areata. Each CDR3 is given with its conserved first and last residue. The D gene is left open where the match is weak. Some rows mark clone size as missing; the rest say once, few, many or name a class of expanded clone.

clone_size	d_call	v_call	j_call	cdr3_nt	cdr3_aa
.	.	TRBV27	TRBJ1-6	TGTGCCAGCAGCCGACAGGTGGTTAATTCACCCCTCCACTTT	CASSRQVVNSPLHF
few	.	TRBV7-9	TRBJ1-3	TGTGCCAGCAGCTTGATCGCCCGAATTTCTGGAAACACCATATATTTT	CASSLIARISGNTIYF
few	.	TRBV30	TRBJ1-3	TGTGCCTGGACCCGTAACGCTGGAAACACCATATATTTT	CAWTRNAGNTIYF
once	TRBD1	TRBV7-2	TRBJ2-7	TGTGCCAGCAGCTTATTTTCTGGACAGGCCTACGAGCAGTACTTC	CASSLFSGQAYEQYF
.	.	TRBV30	TRBJ2-5	TGTGCCTGGAGTGTACAGGTTGGGGAGACCCAGTACTTC	CAWSVQVGETQYF
once	TRBD1	TRBV9	TRBJ1-1	TGTGCCAGCAGCCCGCGGACAGGGGTCTTGAACACTGAAGCTTTCTTT	CASSPRTGVLNTEAFF
few	.	TRBV4-2	TRBJ1-2	TGTGCCAGCAGCCTTTCGGGGGGTATGGACGATGGCTACACCTTC	CASSLSGGMDDGYTF
.	.	TRBV5-1	TRBJ2-7	TGCGCCAGCAGCCTGGGAGGGACAAGAGTCTACGAGCAGTACTTC	CASSLGGTRVYEQYF
.	.	TRBV29-1	TRBJ2-5	TGCAGCGTTGGCCTTTTTGGCGGTGAGACCCAGTACTTC	CSVGLFGGETQYF
.	.	TRBV7-2	TRBJ1-5	TGTGCCAGCAGCCACCGGGACAGCAATCAGCCCCAGCATTTT	CASSHRDSNQPQHF
few	TRBD1	TRBV7-2	TRBJ1-4	TGTGCCAGCAGCCCTCGGGACAGGGGGCTTAGACTGTTTTTT	CASSPRDRGLRLFF
.	.	TRBV30	TRBJ1-6	TGTGCCTGGGGGCTAGGACACGCAAACTCACCCCTCCACTTT	CAWGLGHANSPLHF
.	.	TRBV11-2	TRBJ1-1	TGTGCCAGCAGGCCCCCATGGGAGGGGCCGAACACTGAAGCTTTCTTT	CASRPPWEGPNTEAFF
.	.	TRBV5-6	TRBJ1-1	TGTGCCAGCAGCTTGAATCTGGGGACTGAAGCTTTCTTT	CASSLNLGTEAFF
.	.	TRBV5-1	TRBJ1-2	TGCGCCAGCAGCTCATCACTCGGGAGGGACTATGGCTACACCTTC	CASSSSLGRDYGYTF
.	.	TRBV6-6	TRBJ2-7	TGTGCCAGCGGGGGGCGGACAGGAGACTCCTACGAGCAGTACTTC	CASGGRTGDSYEQYF
many	.	TRBV9	TRBJ2-2	TGTGCCAGCAGCGCTCAGGGTGTAACGAACACCGGGGAGCTGTTTTTT	CASSAQGVTNTGELFF
.	TRBD1	TRBV29-1	TRBJ2-7	TGCAGCGTTGTTACAGGGGGCTACGAGCAGTACTTC	CSVVTGGYEQYF
.	TRBD2	TRBV7-9	TRBJ2-5	TGTGCCAGCAGCTTTCCTAGCGGGGGGGACCAAGAGACCCAGTACTTC	CASSFPSGGDQETQYF
many	TRBD1	TRBV18	TRBJ1-5	TGTGCCAGCTCACCGGGACAGAAACAGCCCCAGCATTTT	CASSPGQKQPQHF
.	.	TRBV29-1	TRBJ2-3	TGCAGCGTCATAGCCCGGAGCCTCACAGATACGCAGTATTTT	CSVIARSLTDTQYF
few	.	TRBV30	TRBJ2-7	TGTGCCTGGAGTGATAGCGGTGTCTACGAGCAGTACTTC	CAWSDSGVYEQYF
few	.	TRBV2	TRBJ1-5	TGTGCCAGCAGTGTGCGAGGAAGAGGGATGAGAGATCAGCCCCAGCATTTT	CASSVRGRGMRDQPQHF
.	.	TRBV29-1	TRBJ2-2	TGCAGCGTTGATGTGGGAAGTGGCACCGGGGAGCTGTTTTTT	CSVDVGSGTGELFF
few	.	TRBV12-1	TRBJ2-1	TGTGCCAGCAGCTTTCAACATGGTGAGCAGTTCTTC	CASSFQHGEQFF
.	.	TRBV4-1	TRBJ2-4	TGCGCCAGCAGCCAAGATGGAGGGTACCGGGACATTCAGTACTTC	CASSQDGGYRDIQYF
once	.	TRBV15	TRBJ2-1	TGTGCCACCAGCAGAGATTGGAATGAGCAGTTCTTC	CATSRDWNEQFF
.	.	TRBV30	TRBJ1-6	TGTGCCTGGGATACAGGGTTTAATTCACCCCTCCACTTT	CAWDTGFNSPLHF
.	TRBD1	TRBV25-1	TRBJ1-2	TGTGCCAGCAGTTTCGGGACAGGGGTAGGCTACACCTTC	CASSFGTGVGYTF
.	.	TRBV6-1	TRBJ1-2	TGTGCCAGCAGTGAAGGACTCTCCTCACCGTATGGCTACACCTTC	CASSEGLSSPYGYTF
.	TRBD1	TRBV5-6	TRBJ2-5	TGTGCCAGCAGCTTGAGACAGGGGCAAGAGACCCAGTACTTC	CASSLRQGQETQYF
.	.	TRBV27	TRBJ2-3	TGTGCCAGCAGTTTGTACGGGGGCACAGATACGCAGTATTTT	CASSLYGGTDTQYF
.	TRBD1	TRBV5-1	TRBJ2-2	TGCGCCAGCAGCTGGGGACAGGGGATTACCGGGGAGCTGTTTTTT	CASSWGQGITGELFF
.	TRBD2	TRBV29-1	TRBJ2-5	TGCAGCGTCCCCACTAGCGGGGGACTCTTAGGGACCCAGTACTTC	CSVPTSGGLLGTQYF
.	TRBD1	TRBV7-9	TRBJ2-5	TGTGCCAGCAGCTTGAGGGGGCGAAAAGAGACCCAGTACTTC	CASSLRGRKETQYF
.	.	TRBV2	TRBJ1-5	TGTGCCAGCGACTCGCGGTCTCAGCCCCAGCATTTT	CASDSRSQPQHF
.	.	TRBV11-2	TRBJ1-5	TGTGCCAGCAGCTTAGAACGCTCTCAGCCCCAGCATTTT	CASSLERSQPQHF
.	.	TRBV7-9	TRBJ2-3	TGTGCCAGCAGCCCGACTGGCCCCGATACGCAGTATTTT	CASSPTGPDTQYF
.	.	TRBV11-1	TRBJ2-5	TGTGCCAGCAGCTTCACAGGGTCGGAGACCCAGTACTTC	CASSFTGSETQYF
.	.	TRBV4-2	TRBJ1-2	TGTGCCAGCAGCCAAGATGAGTGGGGCAGGGCTGGCTACACCTTC	CASSQDEWGRAGYTF
.	TRBD2	TRBV7-7	TRBJ2-1	TGTGCTAGCAGCTTAGAGGGACTAGCGCCGTACAATGAGCAGTTCTTC	CASSLEGLAPYNEQFF
.	.	TRBV25-1	TRBJ1-2	TGTGCCAGCAGTGGACAGATCTATGGCTACACCTTC	CASSGQIYGYTF
.	TRBD1	TRBV11-2	TRBJ2-4	TGTGCCAGCAGCGCACTGACAGGGGACATTCAGTACTTC	CASSALTGDIQYF
.	.	TRBV11-2	TRBJ2-1	TGTGCCAGCAGCTTAATAGACTCACGCCATGAGCAGTTCTTC	CASSLIDSRHEQFF
.	.	TRBV30	TRBJ1-6	TGTGCCTCCGGCAGGGGTGGGCCCCTCCACTTT	CASGRGGPLHF
few	TRBD2	TRBV18	TRBJ2-7	TGTGCCAGCTCACCCGGGATAGCGGGGAAACTGGAGCAGTACTTC	CASSPGIAGKLEQYF
many	TRBD1	TRBV10-3	TRBJ1-2	TGTGCCATTGAGGGGGCGCGGGGGAACTATGGCTACACCTTC	CAIEGARGNYGYTF
.	TRBD1	TRBV5-4	TRBJ1-2	TGTGCCAGCAGCCAACCACAGGGGCACTATGGCTACACCTTC	CASSQPQGHYGYTF
.	TRBD1	TRBV15	TRBJ1-5	TGTGCCACCAGCAGAGATAGGGACAGTCTACCTCAGCCCCAGCATTTT	CATSRDRDSLPQPQHF
once	TRBD1	TRBV29-1	TRBJ1-1	TGCAGCGTGGGGGGACAGGGGAACCGGGAAGCTTTCTTT	CSVGGQGNREAFF
.	.	TRBV7-6	TRBJ2-7	TGTGCCAGCAGCTTAGCCCGGGGCGAGCAGTACTTC	CASSLARGEQYF
.	.	TRBV29-1	TRBJ2-7	TGCAGCGTCGACGGGGGTTTGAACGAGCAGTACTTC	CSVDGGLNEQYF
.	.	TRBV29-1	TRBJ2-3	TGCAGCGTTGGAAGGGGGGCCCTAGATACGCAGTATTTT	CSVGRGALDTQYF